A selection of T cell receptor beta chains follows, all from one sample in a study of T cells in Graves' hyperthyroidism and ophthalmopathy. Via MiXCR, TCRdb re-called the multiplex PCR reads, giving one row per CDR3 protein. The table has just under 750,000 distinct CDR3 sequences, under 45% seen once. The sample comprised blood. The source of these receptors is a woman aged 40 to 50 with Graves' hyperthyroidism. Each CDR3 is given with its conserved first and last residue. The D gene is left open where the match is weak. Rows may omit the clone size; those that give it use once, few, many or a size class.

CDR3aa	CDR3nt	d_gene	abundance	v_gene	j_gene
CATSGSGGNQETQYF	TGTGCCACCAGCGGATCAGGGGGCAACCAAGAGACCCAGTACTTC	TRBD1	NA	TRBV15	TRBJ2-5
CASSLRGGGNSGANVLTF	TGTGCCAGCAGCTTACGGGGGGGAGGAAACTCTGGGGCCAACGTCCTGACTTTC	TRBD2	many	TRBV7-8	TRBJ2-6
CASSIDRSGNTIYF	TGTGCCAGTAGTATAGATCGTTCGGGGAACACCATATATTTT	NA	NA	TRBV19	TRBJ1-3
CASSELLLLRTEAFF	TGTGCCAGCAGTGAACTTCTTCTCCTGAGGACTGAAGCTTTCTTT	NA	NA	TRBV6-1	TRBJ1-1
CASSIGDIYHVF	TGTGCCAGTAGTATAGGAGACATCTATCACGTTTTT	NA	NA	TRBV19	TRBJ1-5
CASDWAGSGYTF	TGTGCCAGCGATTGGGCAGGGAGTGGCTACACCTTC	NA	once	TRBV9	TRBJ1-2
CASSSVLRVETQYF	TGTGCCAGCAGCTCCGTCTTGAGAGTGGAGACCCAGTACTTC	NA	many	TRBV7-2	TRBJ2-5
CASTPVTGQETQYF	TGTGCCAGCACCCCAGTAACGGGCCAAGAGACCCAGTACTTC	NA	many	TRBV25-1	TRBJ2-5
CASSRIGGLVADTQYF	TGTGCCAGCAGCCGCATCGGAGGACTAGTCGCAGATACGCAGTATTTT	TRBD2	NA	TRBV14	TRBJ2-3
CASSLGTSGDPYEQYF	TGTGCCAGCAGCTTGGGGACTAGCGGGGACCCCTACGAGCAGTACTTC	TRBD2	NA	TRBV5-6	TRBJ2-7
CASSIANPQPQHF	TGTGCCAGTAGTATAGCCAATCCACAGCCCCAGCATTTT	NA	many	TRBV19	TRBJ1-5
CASYAVSMRNTIYF	TGTGCCAGTTATGCGGTATCAATGAGAAACACCATATATTTT	NA	few	TRBV19	TRBJ1-3
CASSYDRGDQPQHF	TGTGCCAGCAGCTATGACAGGGGGGACCAGCCCCAGCATTTT	TRBD1	NA	TRBV7-9	TRBJ1-5
CASSPGQPPGELFF	TGTGCCAGCAGCCCGGGACAGCCCCCCGGGGAGCTGTTTTTT	TRBD1	NA	TRBV7-2	TRBJ2-2
CASSPYPGNYGYTF	TGCGCCAGCAGCCCGTATCCCGGGAACTATGGCTACACCTTC	NA	many	TRBV4-3	TRBJ1-2
CASREGPSSQGYTF	TGTGCCAGCAGGGAGGGGCCTTCTTCCCAGGGCTACACCTTC	NA	few	TRBV2	TRBJ1-2
CASSVEGANVLTF	TGTGCCAGCAGCGTAGAAGGGGCCAACGTCCTGACTTTC	NA	NA	TRBV9	TRBJ2-6
CASSFSGGARNEQYF	TGTGCCAGCAGCTTTTCTGGGGGGGCGAGGAACGAGCAGTACTTC	NA	NA	TRBV9	TRBJ2-7
CASSYSGAADAFF	TGTGCCAGCAGTTACTCGGGGGCCGCTGATGCTTTCTTT	NA	NA	TRBV7-2	TRBJ1-1
CSVRGAEDTQYF	TGCAGCGTTCGGGGGGCGGAAGATACGCAGTATTTT	NA	NA	TRBV29-1	TRBJ2-3
CASGTPDSPLHF	TGTGCCAGCGGGACCCCGGATTCACCCCTCCACTTT	NA	NA	TRBV28	TRBJ1-6
CAIRGTGGNSYTF	TGTGCCATCAGGGGGACAGGGGGCAATAGCTACACCTTC	TRBD1	NA	TRBV10-3	TRBJ1-2
CASSVPGEGYGYTF	TGTGCCAGCAGTGTTCCAGGGGAGGGCTATGGCTACACCTTC	NA	NA	TRBV25-1	TRBJ1-2
CASSLEGDLDYGYTF	TGCGCCAGCAGCTTGGAAGGGGATTTGGACTATGGCTACACCTTC	NA	NA	TRBV5-1	TRBJ1-2
CASSSLSTAYGYTF	TGTGCCAGCAGTTCCCTTTCGACCGCCTATGGCTACACCTTC	NA	many	TRBV6-5	TRBJ1-2
CASSPHWTGDNSPLHF	TGTGCCAGCAGCCCCCATTGGACAGGGGATAATTCACCCCTCCACTTT	TRBD1	few	TRBV9	TRBJ1-6
CASSVARVSSYNEQYF	TGTGCCAGCAGCGTAGCACGCGTAAGCTCCTACAATGAGCAGTACTTC	NA	NA	TRBV9	TRBJ2-7
CASSSGQYTEAFF	TGCGCCAGCAGCTCGGGACAGTACACTGAAGCTTTCTTT	TRBD1	NA	TRBV5-1	TRBJ1-1
CASSANGGDAETQYF	TGTGCCAGCAGCGCAAATGGGGGGGACGCTGAGACCCAGTACTTC	TRBD2	NA	TRBV9	TRBJ2-5
CASSLLVSVSGKLFF	TGTGCCAGCAGTTTATTAGTTTCCGTCTCTGGGAAACTGTTTTTT	NA	NA	TRBV12-3/TRBV12-4	TRBJ1-4
CSARTGQPQHF	TGCAGTGCTAGAACGGGGCAGCCCCAGCATTTT	NA	few	TRBV20-1	TRBJ1-5
CASSQRGTESYEQYF	TGTGCCAGTAGCCAAAGGGGGACGGAGTCCTACGAGCAGTACTTC	NA	many	TRBV19	TRBJ2-7
CSTGRGHQPQHF	TGCAGTACCGGGCGGGGGCATCAGCCCCAGCATTTT	NA	many	TRBV20-1	TRBJ1-5
CSARDGGSKSSGANVLTF	TGCAGTGCTAGAGATGGTGGTAGTAAATCGTCTGGGGCCAACGTCCTGACTTTC	NA	NA	TRBV20-1	TRBJ2-6
CATSGAPYYEQYF	TGTGCCACCAGTGGTGCCCCGTACTACGAGCAGTACTTC	NA	few	TRBV10-3	TRBJ2-7
CASSFGVAGVYEQYF	TGTGCCAGCAGCTTTGGGGTAGCGGGAGTCTACGAGCAGTACTTC	TRBD2	many	TRBV5-4	TRBJ2-7
CASSSSSVLVFGTEAFF	TGTGCCAGCAGCTCGAGTTCGGTCCTGGTCTTCGGCACTGAAGCTTTCTTT	NA	NA	TRBV5-4	TRBJ1-1
CASSLGASGSKKTQYF	TGTGCCAGCAGCTTAGGGGCTAGCGGGAGTAAGAAGACCCAGTACTTC	TRBD2	many	TRBV7-2	TRBJ2-5
CASSQWSRDTEAFF	TGTGCCAGCAGCCAATGGAGTAGGGACACTGAAGCTTTCTTT	NA	NA	TRBV14	TRBJ1-1
CSADMGQGSYEQYF	TGCAGCGCTGACATGGGACAGGGATCCTACGAGCAGTACTTC	TRBD1	once	TRBV29-1	TRBJ2-7
CASSQGLYRGAPLHF	TGTGCCAGCAGCCAAGGTTTATACCGAGGGGCCCCCCTCCACTTT	NA	few	TRBV3-1	TRBJ1-6
CAISRDDLRAFF	TGTGCCATCAGTCGGGACGACCTACGAGCTTTCTTT	NA	NA	TRBV10-3	TRBJ1-1
CASSIRLRVGDTEAFF	TGTGCCAGCAGCATACGCCTGAGGGTCGGGGACACTGAAGCTTTCTTT	NA	few	TRBV7-2	TRBJ1-1
CATSVRGLNYGYTF	TGTGCCACCAGTGTAAGAGGTTTGAACTATGGCTACACCTTC	NA	many	TRBV24-1	TRBJ1-2
CASSPDRSETQYF	TGTGCCAGCAGTCCTGACAGGAGTGAGACCCAGTACTTC	NA	few	TRBV5-8	TRBJ2-5
CASSLIWGFGSYGYTF	TGCGCCAGCAGCTTGATTTGGGGTTTTGGCTCATATGGCTACACCTTC	NA	few	TRBV5-1	TRBJ1-2
CATRSSGTVNTEAFF	TGTGCCACCAGATCGAGCGGGACTGTGAACACTGAAGCTTTCTTT	NA	many	TRBV24-1	TRBJ1-1
CASSLWGREAQYF	TGTGCCAGCAGCTTGTGGGGACGGGAGGCCCAGTACTTC	TRBD2	NA	TRBV5-8	TRBJ2-5
CASRDREAFF	TGTGCCAGTCGCGACAGGGAAGCTTTCTTT	NA	many	TRBV19	TRBJ1-1
CASSLGQGLIRLF	TGTGCCAGCAGTCTTGGACAGGGTTTGATCAGGTTGTTC	TRBD1	once	TRBV10-3	TRBJ2-4
CASSLGPDRETQYF	TGTGCCAGCAGCCTCGGACCCGACCGAGAGACCCAGTACTTC	NA	NA	TRBV28	TRBJ2-5
CASSQSGHRFEQYF	TGTGCCAGCAGTCAATCGGGACACCGTTTTGAGCAGTACTTC	NA	once	TRBV27	TRBJ2-7
CATSFYGTPNEKLFF	TGTGCCACCAGCTTTTACGGGACACCTAATGAAAAACTGTTTTTT	NA	NA	TRBV7-9	TRBJ1-4
CASSPRGGAGNTIYF	TGTGCCAGCAGCCCTAGGGGGGGGGCTGGAAACACCATATATTTT	NA	NA	TRBV7-9	TRBJ1-3
CSALRDQETQYF	TGCAGCGCCCTGAGGGATCAAGAGACCCAGTACTTC	NA	NA	TRBV29-1	TRBJ2-5